The sample holds a few counts of the clone carrying this TCR beta chain. This sample stems from a study of T cells in Graves' hyperthyroidism and ophthalmopathy. The CDR3 spans 13 residues. The germline gives CDR1 LNHDA, CDR2 SQIVND (reference sequence). The V end was cut by 3 bases, the J end by 7 bases, with 12 bases between. Enrolled ophthalmopathy patients presented with a Clinical Activity Score of at least 3, a NOSPECS grade of at least 4, and disease duration under 3 months. TCR beta CDR3 region amplification was performed from RNA transcripts. The HTBI set primed first-round TCR CDR3 RT-PCR. TCRdb reanalysed the multiplex PCR reads using MiXCR and keeps one entry per CDR3 protein. The sample includes about 640,000 distinct CDR3 sequences, more than 20% of them seen just once.

The sample taken for sequencing was blood. The clonotype was recovered from a man aged 25-45 years with Graves' ophthalmopathy. This rearrangement joins TRBV19 to TRBJ1-1; D is unclear. CDR3 loop: CASSISAQIEAFF. The CDR3 coding sequence is TGTGCCAGTAGTATCTCTGCCCAGATTGAAGCTTTCTTT.